This T cell receptor beta chain appears in the sequencing data of a study of blood T cell repertoires in COVID-19. Germline CDR1 and CDR2: SGHRS and YFSETQ. The junction had 11 bases not matched to a gene; V was cut back by 4 bases and J by 7 bases. This CDR3 region has 15 residues. Under the authors' procedure: From reference gene primer amplification, estimates of nucleated cell counts were derived. Some clones are missing from TCRdb's copy, which holds only in-frame ones; the method was immunoSEQ multiplex PCR. The V and J calls and clone size come from that table; D and trimming were worked out from the DNA. Here the sample spans under 130,000 clones, 88% being singletons.

Sequencing was done on a sample of peripheral blood. The chain has TRBV5-1 and TRBJ2-1; 7 nucleotides agree with TRBD1. This clonotype originated in a human donor in a cohort sampled during active COVID-19. The CDR3 bases are TGCGCCAGCAGCGGGGGACAGCTTTTTTGGAATGAGCAGTTCTTC. Amino acid sequence: CASSGGQLFWNEQFF.